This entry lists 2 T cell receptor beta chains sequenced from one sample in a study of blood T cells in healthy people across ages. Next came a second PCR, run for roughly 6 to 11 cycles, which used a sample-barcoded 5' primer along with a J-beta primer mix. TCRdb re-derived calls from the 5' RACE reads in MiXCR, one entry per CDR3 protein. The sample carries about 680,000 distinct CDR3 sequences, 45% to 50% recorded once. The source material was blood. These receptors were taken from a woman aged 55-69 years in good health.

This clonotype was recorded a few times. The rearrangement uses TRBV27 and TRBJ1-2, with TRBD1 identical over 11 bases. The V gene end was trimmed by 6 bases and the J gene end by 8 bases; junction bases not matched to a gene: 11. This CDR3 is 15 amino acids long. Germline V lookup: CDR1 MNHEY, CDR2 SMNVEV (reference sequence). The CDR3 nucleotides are TGTGCCAGCAGACCATTTGGACAGGGGGCGGGAGGCTACACCTTC. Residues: CASRPFGQGAGGYTF.

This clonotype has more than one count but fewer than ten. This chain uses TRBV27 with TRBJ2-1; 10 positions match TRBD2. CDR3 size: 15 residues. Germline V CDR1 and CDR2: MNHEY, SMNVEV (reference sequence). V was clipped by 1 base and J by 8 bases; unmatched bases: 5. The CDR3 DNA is TGTGCCAGCAGTTTATTGGTAGCGGGAGGTTATGAGCAGTTCTTC. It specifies CASSLLVAGGYEQFF.